This paragraph covers one TCR beta chain sequence. Its cognate antigen is unknown. This record belongs to a study of cytomegalovirus exposure and HLA in healthy donors. Study outcomes and limitations: In a later analysis, TCR beta V- and J-gene trimming showed a link to a missense DCLRE1C variant. It was 150 to 200 TCR beta chains that were listed as cytomegalovirus-associated. Sequencing depth roughly uniform across donors was assumed in presence/absence analyses.

60 Vbeta and 13 Jbeta primers were used in PCR. Data came from immunoSEQ multiplex PCR; TCRdb stores just in-frame clones and leaves some out. The sample has approximately 270,000 clones; under 90% are singletons. The CDR3 has 14 residues. The germline CDR1 and CDR2 sequences are LNHNV and YYDKDF (reference sequence). V shed 1 base and J shed 3 bases, with 7 bases lying between them. The chain uses TRBV15 and TRBJ2-1, with D perhaps matching TRBD1 (6 bases). Sequencing used PBMCs. This TCR derives from a girl aged 2-10 years in good health and CMV-seronegative. The CDR3 here is CATSRGTDYNEQFF. CDR3 DNA: TGTGCCACCAGCAGAGGGACAGACTACAATGAGCAGTTCTTC. The full variable domain, completed using reference TRBV15 and TRBJ2-1, is DAMVIQNPRYQVTQFGKPVTLSCSQTLNHNVMYWYQQKSSQAPKLLFHYYDKDFNNEADTPDNFQSRRPNTSFCFLDIRSPGLGDTAMYLCATSRGTDYNEQFFGPGTRLTVL.